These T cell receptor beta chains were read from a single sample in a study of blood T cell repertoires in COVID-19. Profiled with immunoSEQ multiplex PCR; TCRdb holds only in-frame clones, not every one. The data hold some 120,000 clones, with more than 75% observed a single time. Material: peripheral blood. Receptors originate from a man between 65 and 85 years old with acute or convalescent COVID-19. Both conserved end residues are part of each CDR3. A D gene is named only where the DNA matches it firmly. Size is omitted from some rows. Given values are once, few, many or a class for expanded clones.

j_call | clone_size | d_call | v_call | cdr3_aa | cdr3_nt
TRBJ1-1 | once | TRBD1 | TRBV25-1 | CARQTGTTEAFF | TGTGCCAGACAGACAGGGACAACTGAAGCTTTCTTT
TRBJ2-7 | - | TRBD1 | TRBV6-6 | CASSDNRGTYEQYF | TGTGCCAGCAGTGACAACAGGGGTACCTACGAGCAGTACTTC
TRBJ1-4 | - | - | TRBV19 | CASQSYEKLFF | TGTGCCAGTCAGTCCTATGAAAAACTGTTTTTT
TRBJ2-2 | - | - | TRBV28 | CASSSAGYLENTGELFF | TGTGCCAGCAGTTCCGCGGGGTACTTGGAAAACACCGGGGAGCTGTTTTTT
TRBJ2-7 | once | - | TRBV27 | CASSSPPYSEQYF | TGTGCCAGCAGTTCCCCCCCCTATTCCGAGCAGTACTTC
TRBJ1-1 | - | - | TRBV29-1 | CSVERGPTEAFF | TGCAGCGTTGAAAGGGGCCCCACTGAAGCTTTCTTT
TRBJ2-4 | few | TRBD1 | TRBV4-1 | CASSQEEGGTKNIQYF | TGCGCCAGCAGCCAAGAAGAAGGGGGCACCAAAAACATTCAGTACTTC
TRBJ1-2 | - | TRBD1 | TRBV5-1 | CASSLGTGDGYTF | TGCGCCAGCAGCTTGGGGACAGGGGACGGCTACACCTTC
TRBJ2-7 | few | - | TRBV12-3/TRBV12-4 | CASSLATGYEQYF | TGTGCCAGCAGTTTAGCAACAGGGTACGAGCAGTACTTC
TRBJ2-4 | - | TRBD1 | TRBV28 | CASSNAGGGLAKNIQYF | TGTGCCAGCAGTAATGCAGGGGGCGGTCTAGCCAAAAACATTCAGTACTTC
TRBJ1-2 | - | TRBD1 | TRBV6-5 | CASRRQGGYGYTF | TGTGCCAGCAGGAGACAGGGGGGGTATGGCTACACCTTC
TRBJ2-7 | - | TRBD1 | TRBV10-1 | CASRAGTGGGEQYF | TGCGCCAGCAGGGCCGGGACAGGGGGCGGCGAGCAGTACTTC
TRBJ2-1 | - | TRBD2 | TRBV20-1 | CSAGGTSGRAINEQFF | TGCAGTGCTGGTGGGACTAGCGGGAGGGCTATCAATGAGCAGTTCTTC
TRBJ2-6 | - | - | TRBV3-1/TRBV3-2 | CASSQTGVLTF | TGTGCCAGCAGCCAGACGGGAGTCCTGACTTTC
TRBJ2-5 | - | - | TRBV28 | CASSLSVRRQQETQYF | TGTGCCAGCAGTTTATCAGTTAGGAGACAGCAAGAGACCCAGTACTTC
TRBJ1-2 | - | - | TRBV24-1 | CATSDLGFHYGYTF | TGTGCCACCAGTGATTTGGGCTTCCACTATGGCTACACCTTC
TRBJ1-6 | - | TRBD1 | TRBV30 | CAWGRTGGQNSPLHF | TGTGCCTGGGGTAGGACAGGGGGACAGAATTCACCCCTCCACTTT
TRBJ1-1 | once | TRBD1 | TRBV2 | CASSEAGGNAEAFF | TGTGCCAGCAGTGAGGCAGGGGGCAACGCTGAAGCTTTCTTT
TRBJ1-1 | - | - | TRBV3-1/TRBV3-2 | CASSPPSLSLAFF | TGTGCCAGCAGCCCCCCGTCCCTTTCCCTAGCTTTCTTT
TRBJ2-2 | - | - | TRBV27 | CASRPRGGTGELFF | TGTGCCAGCAGGCCAAGGGGTGGCACCGGGGAGCTGTTTTTT
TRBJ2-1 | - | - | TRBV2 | CASSGVDRGEQFF | TGTGCCAGCAGTGGGGTAGATCGGGGTGAGCAGTTCTTC
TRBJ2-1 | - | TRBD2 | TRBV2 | CARSGTSGNEQFF | TGTGCCAGATCTGGGACTAGCGGCAATGAGCAGTTCTTC
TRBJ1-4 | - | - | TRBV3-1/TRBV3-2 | CASSQDRGGEKLFF | TGTGCCAGCAGCCAAGACAGGGGCGGTGAGAAACTGTTTTTT
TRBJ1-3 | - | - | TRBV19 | CASSIDGGSGNTIYF | TGTGCCAGTAGTATAGACGGCGGATCTGGAAACACCATATATTTT
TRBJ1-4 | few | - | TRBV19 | CASSIGVNEKLFF | TGTGCCAGTAGTATCGGAGTTAATGAAAAACTGTTTTTT
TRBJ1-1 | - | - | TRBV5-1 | CASSLGHREAFF | TGCGCCAGCAGCTTGGGACACAGGGAAGCTTTCTTT
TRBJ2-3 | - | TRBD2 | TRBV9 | CASSVGTSERTDTQYF | TGTGCCAGCAGCGTGGGGACTAGCGAACGCACAGATACGCAGTATTTT
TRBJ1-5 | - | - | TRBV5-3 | CARSSTGQPQHF | TGTGCCAGAAGCTCTACAGGCCAGCCCCAGCATTTT
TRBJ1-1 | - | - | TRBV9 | CASSVGEGAQAEAFF | TGTGCCAGCAGCGTTGGGGAAGGGGCTCAGGCTGAAGCTTTCTTT
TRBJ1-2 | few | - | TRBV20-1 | CSPGDGYTF | TGCAGCCCGGGGGATGGCTACACCTTC